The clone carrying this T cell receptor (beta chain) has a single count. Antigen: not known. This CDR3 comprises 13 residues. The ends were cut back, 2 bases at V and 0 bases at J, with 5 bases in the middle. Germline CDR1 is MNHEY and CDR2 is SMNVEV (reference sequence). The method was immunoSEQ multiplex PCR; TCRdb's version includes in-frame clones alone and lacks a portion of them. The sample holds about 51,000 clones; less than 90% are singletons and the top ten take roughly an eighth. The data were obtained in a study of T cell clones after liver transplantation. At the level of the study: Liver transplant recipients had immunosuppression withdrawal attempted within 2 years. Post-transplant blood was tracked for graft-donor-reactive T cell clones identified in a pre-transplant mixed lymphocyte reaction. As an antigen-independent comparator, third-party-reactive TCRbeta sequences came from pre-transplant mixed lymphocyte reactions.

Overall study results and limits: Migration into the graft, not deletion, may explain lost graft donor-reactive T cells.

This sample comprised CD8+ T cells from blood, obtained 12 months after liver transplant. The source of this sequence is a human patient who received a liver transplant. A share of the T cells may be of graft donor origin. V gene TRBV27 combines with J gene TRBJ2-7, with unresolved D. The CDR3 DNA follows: TGTGCCAGCAGTTTAGCTTCCTCCTACGAGCAGTACTTC. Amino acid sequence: CASSLASSYEQYF.